This entry concerns a single T cell receptor beta chain. Its antigen is still unknown. No base quality values were provided; no much bigger clone lies one nucleotide off. The data belong to a study of blood T cell repertoires in COVID-19 (dated by TCRdb to 2020 to 2021). With regard to the full study: Samples covering the acute and convalescent phases of COVID-19 were provided by collaborators in the United States, Italy and Spain. A freely available public database, intended as a resource for researchers studying the immune response to SARS-CoV-2, is where the repertoires were released. Nearly every sample came with metadata listing a de-identified subject ID, COVID-19 status, age in years and sex. The prospective study material was composed of cDNA or gDNA derived from T cells, B-cell-depleted T cells, or PBMCs. Samples came from the ongoing ImmuneRACE study (first 160 participants) plus 1,254 subjects from 6 global collaborators. HLA class I and class II types, where available, came from metadata supplied by the sample provider rather than from assay-based typing. The dataset comprised deeply sampled blood TCRbeta repertoires from subjects exposed to, actively infected with, or recovered from COVID-19. Study-level results and caveats: Clinical and demographic metadata were provided uncurated, with the amount varying by source and participant.

The immunoSEQ Assay, a bias-controlled multiplex PCR, was used to amplify TCRbeta CDR3 regions from genomic DNA. On the authors' methods: The number of nucleated cells in each sample was estimated from the amplification of reference gene primers within the assay. Sequence reads were collapsed and filtered to measure the absolute abundance of every unique TCRbeta CDR3 rearrangement. For each sample, productive Simpson clonality was calculated as the square root of Simpson's diversity index across productive rearrangements. The source is immuneACCESS, and TCRdb retained only in-frame sequences with V and J called. Part of the clones is not carried over; for the studies checked, unresolved V genes explain less than half of this, and the remainder is unexplained. The DNA gave D and trimming, while V, J and clone size come from that table. The sample records a few hundred thousand clones, approximately 86% of which are singletons. The ten largest clones represent 3.1% of the sample.

The CDR3 runs 14 amino acids, cysteine and phenylalanine included. Only CDR3 DNA is held: 42 bases, read in frame from base 1. V lost 5 bases and J lost 1 base; the stretch between them is 12 bases long. CDR1 and CDR2, looked up from the germline V gene, are SGHTA and FQGNSA. Collaborating institutions collected whole blood in K2EDTA tubes following their own protocols. For TCRbeta analysis, collaborators shipped samples in one of three forms: frozen whole blood, isolated PBMCs, or DNA extracted from either of those sample types. The chain is encoded by TRBV7-2 joined to TRBJ2-7; no D gene is confidently identified. The sequence was collected from a woman in her late teens or twenties with acute or convalescent COVID-19. The sequenced material came from peripheral blood. The CDR3 has the sequence CASSPQRSSYEQYF. The nucleotide sequence is TGTGCCAGCAGCCCCCAGCGAAGTTCCTACGAGCAGTACTTC.